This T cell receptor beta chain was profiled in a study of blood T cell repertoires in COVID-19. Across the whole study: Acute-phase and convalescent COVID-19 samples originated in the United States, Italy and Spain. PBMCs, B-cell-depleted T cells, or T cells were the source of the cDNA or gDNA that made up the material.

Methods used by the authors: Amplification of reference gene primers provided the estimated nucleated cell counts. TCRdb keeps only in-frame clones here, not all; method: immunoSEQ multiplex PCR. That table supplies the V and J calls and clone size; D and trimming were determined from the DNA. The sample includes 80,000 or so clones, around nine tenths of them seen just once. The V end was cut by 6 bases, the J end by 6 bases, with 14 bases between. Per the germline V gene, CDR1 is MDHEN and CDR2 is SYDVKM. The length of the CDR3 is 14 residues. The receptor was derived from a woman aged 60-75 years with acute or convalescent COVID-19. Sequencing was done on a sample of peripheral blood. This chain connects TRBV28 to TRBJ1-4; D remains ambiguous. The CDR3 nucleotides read TGTGCCAGCAGGTTAAACGGGAGGGATGAAAAACTGTTTTTT. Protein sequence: CASRLNGRDEKLFF. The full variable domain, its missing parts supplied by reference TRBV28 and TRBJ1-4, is DVKVTQSSRYLVKRTGEKVFLECVQDMDHENMFWYRQDPGLGLRLIYFSYDVKMKEKGDIPEGYSVSREKKERFSLILESASTNQTSMYLCASRLNGRDEKLFFGSGTQLSVL.